These T cell receptor beta chains were read from a single sample in a study of blood T cell repertoires in COVID-19. The method was immunoSEQ multiplex PCR; TCRdb's version includes in-frame clones alone and lacks a portion of them. Among some 320,000 clones listed, about 88% were seen once. What was sequenced was PBMCs or T cells enriched from blood (not recorded which). These receptors all stem from a man in his sixties who had recovered from COVID-19. CDR3s include the opening cysteine and the closing phenylalanine or tryptophan. The D gene is left open where the match is weak. Size tells how often a clone was seen (once, few, many) or the class of an expanded clone, and some rows leave it out.

TRBV9	.	.	TRBJ2-2	TGTGCCAGCAGCGACGGGGGGCCGATCGGGGAGCTGTTTTTT	CASSDGGPIGELFF
TRBV12-3/TRBV12-4	.	.	TRBJ1-2	TGTGCCAGCAGCGTCAGGGAGGACTATGGCTACACCTTC	CASSVREDYGYTF
TRBV18	TRBD2	.	TRBJ2-5	TGTGCCAGCTCACCTATCCCTAGCGGGACGGAGACCCAGTACTTC	CASSPIPSGTETQYF
TRBV24-1	TRBD1	once	TRBJ2-7	TGTGCCACCCGACAGGGGAACTACGAGCAGTACTTC	CATRQGNYEQYF
TRBV4-2	.	few	TRBJ2-7	TGTGCCAGCAGCCAAGATAAGGGGGCCTACGAGCAGTACTTC	CASSQDKGAYEQYF
TRBV3-1/TRBV3-2	.	.	TRBJ2-7	TGTGCCAGCAGCCAAGATATGCGGGGGCAGCTCTACGAGCAGTACTTC	CASSQDMRGQLYEQYF
TRBV7-8	TRBD1	.	TRBJ2-2	TGTGCCAGCAGGGGGGCCGGGACAGCGAACACCGGGGAGCTGTTTTTT	CASRGAGTANTGELFF
TRBV5-1	TRBD1	.	TRBJ2-7	TGCGCCAGCAGCACTGATAGACAGGGGGCGAGGTCGGGGCAGTACTTC	CASSTDRQGARSGQYF
TRBV7-3	.	.	TRBJ2-1	TGTGCCAGCAGCGGGCCTGGCAATGAGCAGTTCTTC	CASSGPGNEQFF
TRBV25-1	.	.	TRBJ1-1	TGTGCCAGCAGATACACAGGGACCACTGAAGCTTTCTTT	CASRYTGTTEAFF
TRBV6-5	TRBD1	.	TRBJ2-7	TGTGCCAGCAGTTACTCGAGGGGACAGGGGGACTACGAGCAGTACTTC	CASSYSRGQGDYEQYF
TRBV12-5	.	.	TRBJ1-1	TGTGCTAGTGGTTTAACACAGAACACTGAAGCTTTCTTT	CASGLTQNTEAFF
TRBV6-6	.	.	TRBJ2-1	TGTGCCAGCAGTTACTCGGGCCCAGGGAATGAGCAGTTCTTC	CASSYSGPGNEQFF
TRBV7-3	.	.	TRBJ2-3	TGTGCCAGACAGGGAAAGGGCCCCACAGATACGCAGTATTTT	CARQGKGPTDTQYF
TRBV30	.	.	TRBJ2-3	TGTGCCGTGGGAGGGGGCGCGAGGGATACGCAGTATTTT	CAVGGGARDTQYF
TRBV2	TRBD2	.	TRBJ2-5	TGTGCCAGCAGTGACGAGGCGGGGGGGCTCGGTGAGACCCAGTACTTC	CASSDEAGGLGETQYF
TRBV19	.	.	TRBJ1-2	TGTGCCAGTAGTATAGCCGCGGGGGGCGCGGGCTATGGCTACACCTTC	CASSIAAGGAGYGYTF
TRBV7-9	.	.	TRBJ2-3	TGTGCCAGCAGCCAACAGCTATACACAGATACGCAGTATTTT	CASSQQLYTDTQYF
TRBV29-1	.	.	TRBJ1-2	TGCAGCGTCAATACAGGTGCGGTGTACACCTTC	CSVNTGAVYTF
TRBV3-1/TRBV3-2	TRBD2	once	TRBJ2-1	TGTGCCAGCAGCCGAAGCCGGGGACTAGTCTACAATGAGCAGTTCTTC	CASSRSRGLVYNEQFF
TRBV4-1	.	.	TRBJ1-1	TGCGCCAGCAGCCAAGATTCGGGGGATCGGGGCACTGAAGCTTTCTTT	CASSQDSGDRGTEAFF
TRBV5-4	.	.	TRBJ1-2	TGTGCCAGCAGCTTGTCACACCGCTATGGCTACACCTTC	CASSLSHRYGYTF
TRBV6-5	.	.	TRBJ1-6	TGTGCCAGCACCAATCTCGCGGGACTCTACCTCCACCTCCACTTT	CASTNLAGLYLHLHF
TRBV5-1	TRBD1	.	TRBJ1-1	TGCGCCAGCAGCTTTGGCGACAGGGGTTTTGAAGGGCCAGGGATCTTT	CASSFGDRGFEGPGIF
TRBV7-8	TRBD1	.	TRBJ1-5	TGTGCCAGCAGCACCCGGACAGGGTCTCAGCCCCAGCATTTT	CASSTRTGSQPQHF
TRBV20-1	TRBD1	few	TRBJ2-5	TGCAGTCAGGGGGCACGAGAGACCCAGTACTTC	CSQGARETQYF
TRBV7-2	.	.	TRBJ1-5	TGTGCCAGCAGCAGACCCCAGGGCCAGCCCCAGCATTTT	CASSRPQGQPQHF
TRBV11-3	.	.	TRBJ2-3	TGTGCCAGCAGCACGGACAGAAGTGATACGCAGTATTTT	CASSTDRSDTQYF
TRBV7-2	TRBD1	once	TRBJ2-5	TGTGCCAGCAGCTATAGCTCTCAGGGGGCGCGGGGAGAGACCCAGTACTTC	CASSYSSQGARGETQYF
TRBV5-5	.	.	TRBJ1-1	TGTGCCAGCAGCCCGCGGGGCTCTGAAGCTTTCTTT	CASSPRGSEAFF
TRBV18	TRBD1	.	TRBJ1-4	TGTGCCAGCTCACGGGGACAGGGAAATGAAAAACTGTTTTTT	CASSRGQGNEKLFF
TRBV30	TRBD2	.	TRBJ2-5	TGTGCCTGGAGTGGGACTAGCGGGTCACAAGAGACCCAGTACTTC	CAWSGTSGSQETQYF
TRBV7-3	.	.	TRBJ1-1	TGTGCCAGCAGCTTAGGGCCAGACACTGAAGCTTTCTTT	CASSLGPDTEAFF
TRBV24-1	.	.	TRBJ1-2	TGTGCCACCAGTGCACCTTCAGGAGGCTACACCTTC	CATSAPSGGYTF
TRBV19	.	.	TRBJ1-4	TGTGCCAGTAGCCCAGGGGTGGGCTATACGGCCGAAAAACTGTTTTTT	CASSPGVGYTAEKLFF
TRBV2	.	.	TRBJ1-2	TGTGCCAGCAGTGCCGACACTTACTATGGCTACACCTTC	CASSADTYYGYTF
TRBV19	TRBD1	.	TRBJ2-1	TGTGCCAGTAGTCTCAGGGGGAATGAGCAGTTCTTC	CASSLRGNEQFF
TRBV6-5	.	.	TRBJ1-4	TGTGCCAGCAGACAAACGGCGGCGGGAGAAAAACTGTTTTTT	CASRQTAAGEKLFF
TRBV7-9	.	.	TRBJ2-2	TGTGCCAGCAGCTTTGGGGGCGCGGACGGGGAGCTGTTTTTT	CASSFGGADGELFF
TRBV11-2	.	.	TRBJ1-4	TGTGCCAGCAGCTTTCTGGGAGGATATGAAAAACTGTTTTTT	CASSFLGGYEKLFF
TRBV10-2	.	few	TRBJ1-1	TGCGCCAGCAGGGGGTTTGGGGGACAGAACACTGAAGCTTTCTTT	CASRGFGGQNTEAFF
TRBV6-5	.	.	TRBJ2-1	TGTGCCAGCAGTTACCTTTCCAGCAATGAGCAGTTCTTC	CASSYLSSNEQFF
TRBV14	TRBD1	few	TRBJ2-7	TGTGCCAGCAGCCTAACGGGACAGGAGGACGAGCAGTACTTC	CASSLTGQEDEQYF
TRBV3-1/TRBV3-2	TRBD1	.	TRBJ1-2	TGTGCCAGCAGCCTCCGGACAGGGAACTATGGCTACACCTTC	CASSLRTGNYGYTF
TRBV5-1	.	.	TRBJ1-2	TGCGCCAGCAGCTTGGGAAGGGAGGTCTACACCTTC	CASSLGREVYTF
TRBV9	TRBD2	.	TRBJ2-7	TGTGCCAGCAGCGTAGATATAGCGGGAGACTACGAGCAGTACTTC	CASSVDIAGDYEQYF
TRBV7-9	TRBD2	.	TRBJ2-7	TGTGCCAGCAGCTTTCGGACTAGCGGCGAGCAGTACTTC	CASSFRTSGEQYF
TRBV19	TRBD2	.	TRBJ2-1	TGTGCCAGTAAACTAGCGGGAAGCTCCTACAATGAGCAGTTCTTC	CASKLAGSSYNEQFF
TRBV6-1	.	.	TRBJ1-5	TGTGCCAGCAGTGATAGGACAGCTAATCAGCCCCAGCATTTT	CASSDRTANQPQHF
TRBV30	TRBD1	.	TRBJ1-3	TGTGCCTGGAGTGGGCACCCGGGACAGGGATTTGGAAACACCATATATTTT	CAWSGHPGQGFGNTIYF
TRBV4-2	TRBD2	.	TRBJ2-1	TGTGCCAGCAGCCAAGCCGGACTAGCGGGGGGTGAGCAGTTCTTC	CASSQAGLAGGEQFF
TRBV7-9	.	.	TRBJ1-5	TGTGCCAGCAGCCCAGGTTATAGCAATCAGCCCCAGCATTTT	CASSPGYSNQPQHF
TRBV18	TRBD1	few	TRBJ1-2	TGTGCCAGCTCACCAGGGACAGGGGGCGTCTATGGCTACACCTTC	CASSPGTGGVYGYTF
TRBV4-3	TRBD2	few	TRBJ2-1	TGCGCCAGCAGCCAAGATATCGGGCCGACTAGCGGGGCCCTGGGGGAGCAGTTCTTC	CASSQDIGPTSGALGEQFF
TRBV5-4	TRBD1	.	TRBJ1-2	TGTGCCAGCAGCTGGGGACAGGGGAACTATGGCTACACCTTC	CASSWGQGNYGYTF
TRBV7-8	.	.	TRBJ1-5	TGTGCCAGCAGCTTAGGAACAGGGCGTCAGCCCCAGCATTTT	CASSLGTGRQPQHF
TRBV5-1	TRBD2	once	TRBJ2-3	TGCGCCAGCAGCCCCAACCGGGGACTAGCGAGAGCTAGCACAGATACGCAGTATTTT	CASSPNRGLARASTDTQYF
TRBV2	.	.	TRBJ1-4	TGTGCCAGCAGGGGTGCGACAGGAGTGAATGAAAAACTGTTTTTT	CASRGATGVNEKLFF
TRBV9	.	.	TRBJ2-5	TGTGCCAGCAGCCCCAGACCTGGGGCCAGGGAGACCCAGTACTTC	CASSPRPGARETQYF